Listed below are T cell receptor beta chains from one sample, sequenced in a study of blood T cell repertoires in COVID-19. Generated by immunoSEQ multiplex PCR, the TCRdb table keeps only in-frame clones and is missing some. In the table there are 350,000 to 400,000 clones, about 90% of which are singletons. Sequencing was carried out using PBMCs or T cells enriched from blood (not recorded which). The receptors were gathered from a woman aged 25-40 years who had recovered from COVID-19. Both conserved end residues are part of each CDR3.

v_call cdr3_aa
TRBV19 CASSRFGTANNEQFF
TRBV5-4 CASSLGGQGARETQYF
TRBV7-3 CASSLLGGTREQFF
TRBV11-2 CASSLGRSWTSGLNEQFF
TRBV27 CASSLKRGGEQYF
TRBV28 CASSSAGQGWTGELFF
TRBV11-3 CASAIGANTGELFF
TRBV6-2/TRBV6-3 CASSYHRGKGYGYTF
TRBV7-2 CASSWGQRYNEQFF
TRBV24-1 CATSRLGRTSGIDEQFF
TRBV25-1 CASSEPRTGLSSEAFF
TRBV2 CASMGQSPSTDTQYF
TRBV7-9 CASSLGRTNTGELFF
TRBV15 CATSRTLNTEAFF
TRBV18 CASSPGTENEKLFF
TRBV19 CASSIGLRTGRGEAFF
TRBV5-6 CASSPDHRGGTEAFF
TRBV10-3 CAISGQSSYNEQFF
TRBV2 CASRDNLRTIYF
TRBV6-1 CASSEALGLALDEQFF
TRBV5-1 CASSFRAPSTDTQYF
TRBV6-5 CASRIGTGYNEQFF
TRBV25-1 CASSASGFSYEQYF
TRBV5-1 CASSLATGRGNTIYF
TRBV2 CASSERTSGPDTQYF
TRBV3-1/TRBV3-2 CASSPRQGGPIVEQYF